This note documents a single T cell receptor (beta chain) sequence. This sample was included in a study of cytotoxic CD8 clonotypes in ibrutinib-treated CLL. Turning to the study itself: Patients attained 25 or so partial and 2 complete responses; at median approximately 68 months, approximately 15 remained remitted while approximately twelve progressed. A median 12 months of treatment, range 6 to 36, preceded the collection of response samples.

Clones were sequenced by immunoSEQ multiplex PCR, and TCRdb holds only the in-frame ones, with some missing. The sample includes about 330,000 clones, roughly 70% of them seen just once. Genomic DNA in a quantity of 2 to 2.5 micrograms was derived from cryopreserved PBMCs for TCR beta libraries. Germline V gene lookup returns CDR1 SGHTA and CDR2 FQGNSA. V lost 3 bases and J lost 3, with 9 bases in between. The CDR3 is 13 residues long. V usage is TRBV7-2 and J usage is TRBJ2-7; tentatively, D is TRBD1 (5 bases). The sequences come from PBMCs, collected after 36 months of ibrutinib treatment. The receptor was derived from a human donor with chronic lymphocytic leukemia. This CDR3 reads CASSFTGFYEQYF. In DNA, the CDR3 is TGTGCCAGCAGCTTTACAGGCTTCTACGAGCAGTACTTC. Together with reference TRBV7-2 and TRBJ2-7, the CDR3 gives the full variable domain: GAGVSQSPSNKVTEKGKDVELRCDPISGHTALYWYRQSLGQGLEFLIYFQGNSAPDKSGLPSDRFSAERTGGSVSTLTIQRTQQEDSAVYLCASSFTGFYEQYFGPGTRLTVT.